This T cell receptor beta chain comes out of a study of blood T cell repertoires in COVID-19 (dated by TCRdb to 2018 to 2020). Regarding the complete study: Samples from collaborators originated in the United States, Italy and Spain and spanned both the acute and convalescent phases of COVID-19. The dataset comprised deeply sampled blood TCRbeta repertoires from subjects exposed to, actively infected with, or recovered from COVID-19. The material from the prospective study consisted of cDNA or gDNA derived from T cells, B-cell-depleted T cells, or PBMCs. Where available, HLA class I and class II types were obtained from metadata supplied by the sample provider rather than from assay-based typing. A de-identified subject ID, COVID-19 status, age in years and sex were almost always included in the sample metadata. The repertoires were released in a freely available public database meant as a resource for research on the immune response to SARS-CoV-2. Samples were obtained from the ongoing ImmuneRACE study (first 160 participants) and from 1,200 or so subjects provided by 6 global collaborators. Study-wide conclusions, independent of this receptor: Clinical and demographic metadata were provided uncurated, with the amount varying by source and participant.

V is pruned by 4 bases and J by 5 bases, leaving 6 bases of the junction without a gene match. The CDR3 runs 15 residues from the cysteine to the phenylalanine. Left in the record is the CDR3 DNA by itself, 45 bases read in frame from the first base. Via the germline V gene, CDR1 is KGHSH and CDR2 LQKENI. In the prospective study, participants were about 18 to 100 years old, resided in 24 geographic areas of the United States, and were enrolled through a virtual design. In the prospective study, participants were assigned to cohorts based on the clinical history participants reported in a screening survey and a study questionnaire. Recovered participants in ImmuneRACE Cohort 3 were defined as having two consecutive negative NP/OP PCR tests, clearance from a healthcare professional, or resolution of symptoms. In the prospective study, whole blood, serum and a nasopharyngeal or oropharyngeal swab were collected from each participant by mobile phlebotomists. Over a roughly 2-month period, participants in the prospective study had the option of providing additional blood draws and questionnaires. Before DNA extraction, blood samples from the prospective study were shipped at room temperature or frozen.

The immunoSEQ Assay, a bias-controlled multiplex PCR, was used to amplify TCRbeta CDR3 regions from genomic DNA. In the paper's pipeline: Within the assay, amplification of reference gene primers was used to estimate how many nucleated cells each sample contained. Sequence reads were collapsed and filtered to measure the absolute abundance of every unique TCRbeta CDR3 rearrangement. For each sample, productive Simpson clonality was calculated as the square root of Simpson's diversity index over productive rearrangements. In its TCRdb copy, this immuneACCESS table keeps in-frame sequences only and misses some clones. Where compared with another copy, unresolved V genes explain less than half of these, and the others have no known cause. From that table come the V and J calls and clone size; the DNA was used to work out D and trimming. This sample has 200,000 to 250,000 clones in its table, and about 81% of those were observed once. The top ten clones comprise around 9.2% of the sample.

In the case of this clone: Its antigen is still unknown. No per-base quality is available; no much larger clone lies one base away.

The rearrangement joined TRBV18 to TRBJ1-5, with 9 bases in between that match TRBD1. What was sequenced was PBMCs or T cells enriched from blood (not recorded which). This TCR came from a man aged 40-49 years who had recovered from COVID-19. The DNA sequence is TGTGCCAGCTCACGAATGGGACAGGGAGATCAGCCCCAGCATTTT. Translated, this is CASSRMGQGDQPQHF.